The rows below give T cell receptor beta chains drawn from one sample of a study of cytotoxic CD8 clonotypes in ibrutinib-treated CLL. The assay was immunoSEQ multiplex PCR, and TCRdb's table has in-frame clones only and misses some. The sample lists 130,000 or so clones; around 77% were seen once. The sequencing here drew on PBMCs, taken after 12 months of ibrutinib treatment. These TCRs come from a human donor with chronic lymphocytic leukemia. CDR3s include the opening cysteine and the closing phenylalanine or tryptophan. D genes are given only for firm matches. Only some rows state a clone size, as once, few, many or a class for expanded clones.

D,V,J,size,DNA,CDR3
-,TRBV7-9,TRBJ2-5,once,TGTGCCAGCAGCTTCGTGGGCCAAGAGACCCAGTACTTC,CASSFVGQETQYF
TRBD1,TRBV5-4,TRBJ2-3,-,TGTGCCAGCAGCTGGACAGGGGGCACAGATACGCAGTATTTT,CASSWTGGTDTQYF
-,TRBV7-8,TRBJ2-5,-,TGTGCCAGCAGCTTAGCGCGGTTTTTGGCTAACCAGCAAGAGACCCAGTACTTC,CASSLARFLANQQETQYF
-,TRBV4-3,TRBJ2-1,-,TGCGCCAGCAGCCAAGATTACGCGAATGAGCAGTTCTTC,CASSQDYANEQFF
-,TRBV19,TRBJ2-7,few,TGTGCCAGTAGTATACGTTTTTTTGGGGCTAGCGTCTCCTACGAGCAGTACTTC,CASSIRFFGASVSYEQYF
-,TRBV6-5,TRBJ2-4,-,TGTGCCAGCAGTTACACAGGACAGGGAGGGAACATTCAGTACTTC,CASSYTGQGGNIQYF
-,TRBV2,TRBJ1-6,-,TGTGCCAGCAGTGAGCTGGCCGGTACACCCCTCCACTTT,CASSELAGTPLHF
-,TRBV20-1,TRBJ2-5,-,TGCAGTGCCAGTGAGACCCAGTACTTC,CSASETQYF
-,TRBV4-1,TRBJ1-4,-,TGCGCCAGCAGCCCCGGACCATACCGGGCTGAAAAACTGTTTTTT,CASSPGPYRAEKLFF
-,TRBV5-4,TRBJ1-2,-,TGTGCCAGCAGCTTACTGGACAGTTATGGCTACACCTTC,CASSLLDSYGYTF
TRBD1,TRBV15,TRBJ1-2,-,TGTGCCACCAGCAGATACAGGGGGCCAGGAGGCTACACCTTC,CATSRYRGPGGYTF
TRBD1,TRBV11-3,TRBJ2-3,-,TGTGCCAGCAGCCCCCGGGACAGTCATAGCACAGATACGCAGTATTTT,CASSPRDSHSTDTQYF
-,TRBV7-2,TRBJ2-7,few,TGTGCCAGCAGCTTAGGGGGACGGCCGAACTCCTACGAGCAGTACTTC,CASSLGGRPNSYEQYF
TRBD2,TRBV14,TRBJ2-3,-,TGTGCCAGCAGCCCGGGAGGGGGAGGCACAGATACGCAGTATTTT,CASSPGGGGTDTQYF
-,TRBV6-4,TRBJ1-3,-,TGTGCCAGCAGTGACCCCGGAGCGATCGTAAACACCATATATTTT,CASSDPGAIVNTIYF
-,TRBV18,TRBJ1-3,-,TGTGCCAGCTCACCTAGACAGGAGGGTGGAAACACCATATATTTT,CASSPRQEGGNTIYF
-,TRBV25-1,TRBJ1-2,few,TGTGCCAGCAGTTTGCCCAGGTCCTATGGCTACACCTTC,CASSLPRSYGYTF
TRBD1,TRBV10-3,TRBJ1-1,-,TGTGCCATCAGTGGACAGGGGGAGAACACTGAAGCTTTCTTT,CAISGQGENTEAFF
-,TRBV4-3,TRBJ2-2,-,TGCGCCAGCAGCCCCCATCTTCCTGGGGAGCTGTTTTTT,CASSPHLPGELFF
TRBD2,TRBV18,TRBJ2-7,-,TGTGCCAGCTCACCACTTTCGGGGGGGGACTACTACGAGCAGTACTTC,CASSPLSGGDYYEQYF
TRBD1,TRBV30,TRBJ1-6,-,TGTGCCTGGAGGGCCGGGACAGCTTATTCACCCCTCCACTTT,CAWRAGTAYSPLHF
-,TRBV27,TRBJ1-1,-,TGTGCCAGCAGTTTATCTGCCAGGGCGAACACTGAAGCTTTCTTT,CASSLSARANTEAFF
TRBD2,TRBV30,TRBJ2-2,-,TGTGCCTGGAGTGTTACGGGGGCGGGAGGCGGGGAGCTGTTTTTT,CAWSVTGAGGGELFF
TRBD2,TRBV6-5,TRBJ2-7,-,TGTGCCAGCAGTGGGGGGGTCTCCTACGAGCAGTACTTC,CASSGGVSYEQYF
-,TRBV5-1,TRBJ1-2,-,TGCGCCAGCAGCGAGTATGGGTCTAACTATGGCTACACCTTC,CASSEYGSNYGYTF
TRBD1,TRBV5-1,TRBJ1-1,-,TGCGCCAGCAGCTCCGACAGGGCCCAAGCTTTCTTT,CASSSDRAQAFF
-,TRBV2,TRBJ2-7,-,TGTGCCAGCAAGGCGGGGACAGCCACCTACGAGCAGTACTTC,CASKAGTATYEQYF
TRBD2,TRBV7-2,TRBJ2-1,few,TGTGCCAGCAGCCTGGGACTAGCTGGCGAGCAGTTCTTC,CASSLGLAGEQFF
-,TRBV28,TRBJ1-5,few,TGTGCCAGCAGAGAACAGGGTAGGAGCAATCAGCCCCAGCATTTT,CASREQGRSNQPQHF
-,TRBV4-1,TRBJ1-1,-,TGCGCCAGCAGCCCCGACCCCGGGGCAGACACTGAAGCTTTCTTT,CASSPDPGADTEAFF
-,TRBV27,TRBJ1-4,once,TGTGCCAGCAGGCTTGCAACTAATGAAAAACTGTTTTTT,CASRLATNEKLFF
TRBD2,TRBV7-8,TRBJ2-7,-,TGTGCCAGCAGCTTAAAGCGGGGGGGCACAACCTACGAGCAGTACTTC,CASSLKRGGTTYEQYF
-,TRBV9,TRBJ2-2,-,TGTGCCAGCAGCGTACCAGGTGGGGGTATGGACACCGGGGAGCTGTTTTTT,CASSVPGGGMDTGELFF
-,TRBV9,TRBJ2-1,-,TGTGCCAGCAGCCCGGGACCGTTAGGCTCCTACAATGAGCAGTTCTTC,CASSPGPLGSYNEQFF
-,TRBV5-6,TRBJ2-4,-,TGTGCCAGCAGCCAACCCAGGGTGGAAGCCAAAAACATTCAGTACTTC,CASSQPRVEAKNIQYF
-,TRBV28,TRBJ2-3,few,TGTGCCAGCACCTCTCCGGGGGCCACAGATACGCAGTATTTT,CASTSPGATDTQYF
-,TRBV7-9,TRBJ2-7,-,TGTGCCAGCAGCGCGGCATCCCAACACTATGAGCAGTACTTC,CASSAASQHYEQYF
TRBD1,TRBV5-5,TRBJ1-2,-,TGTGCCAGCAGCTCCTCTGGGACAGGGGGCAGGGGTGGCTACACCTTC,CASSSSGTGGRGGYTF
-,TRBV28,TRBJ1-2,-,TGTGCCAGCAGTACCCAACAGGGAGTAGGTTATGGCTACACCTTC,CASSTQQGVGYGYTF
-,TRBV18,TRBJ1-1,-,TGTGCCAGCTCACCCGTGAGGATGAACACTGAAGCTTTCTTT,CASSPVRMNTEAFF
-,TRBV28,TRBJ1-2,-,TGTGCCAGCAGTTTACACACAGGCTTCTATGGCTACACCTTC,CASSLHTGFYGYTF
TRBD1,TRBV5-6,TRBJ1-4,-,TGTGCCAGCAGCCCCGTGTCGAGGGGGCAGATGGTAAGTTGTGAAAAACTGTTTTTT,CASSPVSRGQMVSCEKLFF
TRBD1,TRBV7-2,TRBJ2-7,-,TGTGCCAGCAGCCTCCTAGAAGGGGGCGTCTACGAGCAGTACTTC,CASSLLEGGVYEQYF
-,TRBV28,TRBJ2-3,-,TGTGCCAGCAGTTTACCGGGGGCGCGGACAGATACGCAGTATTTT,CASSLPGARTDTQYF
TRBD1,TRBV5-1,TRBJ2-3,-,TGCGCCAGCAGCTTGGTCGGGACAGACCGCACAGATACGCAGTATTTT,CASSLVGTDRTDTQYF
TRBD1,TRBV15,TRBJ2-7,-,TGTGCCACCAGCGAGCGACAGGGGCGATACGAGCAGTACTTC,CATSERQGRYEQYF
-,TRBV28,TRBJ2-7,-,TGTGCCAGCAGTTTATTCGCCTACGAGCAGTACTTC,CASSLFAYEQYF
TRBD1,TRBV11-3,TRBJ2-7,once,TGTGCCAGCAGCCTCGGGACAGGGAGCTCCTACGAGCAGTACTTC,CASSLGTGSSYEQYF
-,TRBV29-1,TRBJ2-7,-,TGCAGCGTCATTTGGTCTTCTTACGAGCAGTACTTC,CSVIWSSYEQYF
-,TRBV29-1,TRBJ1-2,few,TGCAGCACAGTGGGGGACTATGGCTACACCTTC,CSTVGDYGYTF
-,TRBV19,TRBJ1-4,few,TGTGCCAGTAGTAAGGGGCGAGATGAAAAACTGTTTTTT,CASSKGRDEKLFF
TRBD1,TRBV5-6,TRBJ2-7,-,TGTGCCAGCAGCTTCCGGGACAGGGCGGGGTCCTACTTC,CASSFRDRAGSYF
-,TRBV6-6,TRBJ1-5,-,TGTGCCAGCAGTTACGACGGGGGGGAGAAGCCCCAGCATTTT,CASSYDGGEKPQHF